Listed below are T cell receptor beta chains from one sample, sequenced in a study of blood T cells in healthy people across ages. TCRdb processed the 5' RACE reads anew with MiXCR; each CDR3 protein has one entry. The profile shows fewer than 1,000,000 distinct CDR3 sequences, around two fifths of them singletons. Source material: blood. All receptors derive from a man between 60 and 75 years old in good health. Both conserved end residues are part of each CDR3. A D gene is named only where the DNA matches it firmly. Clone size is not always given. Where it is, it says once, few, many or a class for expanded clones.

D: NA; size: NA; V: TRBV13; J: TRBJ2-3; DNA: TGTGCCAGCGGCCAGGGGATAGCAGATACGCAGTATTTT; CDR3: CASGQGIADTQYF
D: NA; size: NA; V: TRBV15; J: TRBJ1-5; DNA: TGTGCCACCAGCAGTCTACAGGGAATTTATAGCAATCAGCCCCAGCATTTT; CDR3: CATSSLQGIYSNQPQHF
D: NA; size: NA; V: TRBV7-2; J: TRBJ1-5; DNA: TGTGCCAGCAGCTTACGTTGGCTGGGTAATCAGCCCCAGCATTTT; CDR3: CASSLRWLGNQPQHF
D: TRBD1; size: few; V: TRBV7-6; J: TRBJ1-6; DNA: TGTGCCAGCAGCCCTAGTGGACAGGGATTTAATTCACCCCTCCACTTT; CDR3: CASSPSGQGFNSPLHF
D: NA; size: NA; V: TRBV15; J: TRBJ2-5; DNA: TGTGCCACCAGCAGAGGTAGTAGGGGACTCCTACGAGAGCAGTACTTC; CDR3: CATSRGSRGLLREQYF
D: NA; size: NA; V: TRBV6-2/TRBV6-3; J: TRBJ2-1; DNA: TGTGCCAGCAGCTACCCCACGTACAATGAGCAGTTCTTC; CDR3: CASSYPTYNEQFF
D: TRBD1; size: once; V: TRBV6-2/TRBV6-3; J: TRBJ1-2; DNA: TGTGCCAGCAGTTACTCGGGACGGACAGGGAAGGATGGCTACACCTTC; CDR3: CASSYSGRTGKDGYTF
D: TRBD1; size: NA; V: TRBV5-1; J: TRBJ1-1; DNA: TGCGCCAGCAGCCAAGGGGGCGGGGTGTACACTGAAGCTTTCTTT; CDR3: CASSQGGGVYTEAFF
D: NA; size: NA; V: TRBV12-5; J: TRBJ2-1; DNA: TGTGCTAGTGGTTTCGGGGGTGAGCAGTTCTTC; CDR3: CASGFGGEQFF
D: NA; size: NA; V: TRBV20-1; J: TRBJ2-3; DNA: TGCAGTGCTACTAAGGCGGGCTTCGACACAGATACGCAGTATTTT; CDR3: CSATKAGFDTDTQYF
D: NA; size: NA; V: TRBV6-2/TRBV6-3; J: TRBJ1-5; DNA: TGTGCCAGCAGTCCCTTACCCGACGGTCAATATCAGCCCCAGCATTTT; CDR3: CASSPLPDGQYQPQHF
D: TRBD1; size: NA; V: TRBV28; J: TRBJ2-4; DNA: TGTGCCAGCAGTTCCACCTCATTCCAGGGGGAGCAGTACTTC; CDR3: CASSSTSFQGEQYF
D: NA; size: NA; V: TRBV7-2; J: TRBJ2-2; DNA: TGTGCCAGCAGCCCTAAGTCGGGGTGGAGCACCGGGGAGCTGTTTTTT; CDR3: CASSPKSGWSTGELFF
D: NA; size: NA; V: TRBV7-9; J: TRBJ1-5; DNA: TGTGCCAGCAGCTCGACTGAAGATAGCAATCAGCCCCAGCATTTT; CDR3: CASSSTEDSNQPQHF
D: NA; size: NA; V: TRBV9; J: TRBJ2-7; DNA: TGTGCCAGCAGCGGAGGGCAGGAGACCGAGCAGTACTTC; CDR3: CASSGGQETEQYF
D: TRBD2; size: NA; V: TRBV9; J: TRBJ2-1; DNA: TGTGCCAGCAGCGGGACTAGCGGGGCTAATGAGCAGTTCTTC; CDR3: CASSGTSGANEQFF
D: TRBD2; size: NA; V: TRBV20-1; J: TRBJ2-3; DNA: TGCAGTGCTGTACTAGCGGGGGGGAGAGATACGCAGTATTTT; CDR3: CSAVLAGGRDTQYF
D: NA; size: once; V: TRBV6-1; J: TRBJ1-5; DNA: TGTGCCAGCACCATTACGGACAGAGACAATCAGCCCCGGCATTTT; CDR3: CASTITDRDNQPRHF
D: NA; size: few; V: TRBV7-3; J: TRBJ2-1; DNA: TGTGCCAGCAGCTCTTCTACCCGGACGGAGCAGTTCTTC; CDR3: CASSSSTRTEQFF
D: TRBD1; size: NA; V: TRBV5-1; J: TRBJ2-7; DNA: TGCGCCAGCAGCTTGGGGAGCGGGACAGGGGGCGACGAGCAGTACTTC; CDR3: CASSLGSGTGGDEQYF
D: TRBD2; size: few; V: TRBV20-1; J: TRBJ2-1; DNA: TGCAGTGCCGGCGGGGGTCTGGATGAGCAGTTCTTC; CDR3: CSAGGGLDEQFF
D: NA; size: few; V: TRBV20-1; J: TRBJ1-2; DNA: TGCAGTGCTCCCAGATCTGACTATGGCTACACCTTC; CDR3: CSAPRSDYGYTF
D: NA; size: few; V: TRBV7-2; J: TRBJ2-4; DNA: TGTGCCAGCAGCGTACCCCAGGGCACGACGAACATTCAGTACTTC; CDR3: CASSVPQGTTNIQYF
D: NA; size: few; V: TRBV6-2/TRBV6-3; J: TRBJ2-7; DNA: TGTGCCAGTAGGGACGGAGTCTACGAGCAGTACTTC; CDR3: CASRDGVYEQYF
D: NA; size: NA; V: TRBV6-2/TRBV6-3; J: TRBJ1-4; DNA: TGTGCCAGCAGTTACTCGTCGTCGGACAGAGAGGCTAATGAAGAACTGTTTTTT; CDR3: CASSYSSSDREANEELFF
D: NA; size: NA; V: TRBV10-2; J: TRBJ1-5; DNA: TGCGCCAGCAGTGAGCAGATCGATCAGCCCCAGCATTTT; CDR3: CASSEQIDQPQHF
D: TRBD2; size: few; V: TRBV2; J: TRBJ2-1; DNA: TGTGCCAGCAGTGGGTGGACTAGCGGGGGCCACAATGAGCAGTTCTTC; CDR3: CASSGWTSGGHNEQFF
D: TRBD2; size: NA; V: TRBV5-1; J: TRBJ2-7; DNA: TGCGCCGGACCGAGACGGGAGGGCAGGTACGAGCAGTACTTC; CDR3: CAGPRREGRYEQYF
D: NA; size: few; V: TRBV20-1; J: TRBJ1-4; DNA: TGCAGTGCTAGAGGCCCGAAGGGGAATGAAAAACTGTTTTTT; CDR3: CSARGPKGNEKLFF
D: NA; size: NA; V: TRBV9; J: TRBJ2-3; DNA: TGTGCCAGCAGCGTAGATCAAGAGGGCGCAGATACGCAGTATTTT; CDR3: CASSVDQEGADTQYF
D: NA; size: NA; V: TRBV12-5; J: TRBJ2-2; DNA: TGTGCTAGTGTCGCTAGTATAGGGACCGGGGAGCTGTTTTTT; CDR3: CASVASIGTGELFF
D: TRBD1; size: once; V: TRBV15; J: TRBJ2-3; DNA: TGTGCCACCAGCAGGCGGGACAGGGTGGATACGCAGTATTTT; CDR3: CATSRRDRVDTQYF
D: NA; size: NA; V: TRBV30; J: TRBJ2-1; DNA: TGTGCCTGGAGTCCACAGGGCTATGAGCAGTTCTTC; CDR3: CAWSPQGYEQFF
D: TRBD2; size: few; V: TRBV28; J: TRBJ2-1; DNA: TGTGCCAGCAGTTTACCTAGCGGACTTGAGCAGTTCTTC; CDR3: CASSLPSGLEQFF
D: NA; size: many; V: TRBV27; J: TRBJ2-1; DNA: TGTGCCAGCAGTTCCTGGACGGTCAATAGGGACAATGAGCAGTTCTTC; CDR3: CASSSWTVNRDNEQFF
D: NA; size: few; V: TRBV27; J: TRBJ2-6; DNA: TGTGCCAGCAGTTTCAGAGTGGCCTACTCTGGGGCCAACGTCCTGACTTTC; CDR3: CASSFRVAYSGANVLTF
D: TRBD2; size: NA; V: TRBV20-1; J: TRBJ2-5; DNA: TGCAGTGCTAGGCATACTAGCGTCAGGGAGACCCAGTACTTC; CDR3: CSARHTSVRETQYF
D: NA; size: many; V: TRBV10-3; J: TRBJ2-5; DNA: TGTGCCATCAGTCAGGGGGGTCGGGAGCAAGAGACCCAGTACTTC; CDR3: CAISQGGREQETQYF
D: NA; size: few; V: TRBV28; J: TRBJ1-6; DNA: TGTGCCAGCAGTTTATGGGGGGATGGAAGTAATTCACCCCTCCACTTT; CDR3: CASSLWGDGSNSPLHF
D: TRBD1; size: NA; V: TRBV6-6; J: TRBJ2-5; DNA: TGTGCCAGCGAAGAGACAGGGGGAAAGACCCAGTACTTC; CDR3: CASEETGGKTQYF
D: NA; size: once; V: TRBV7-3; J: TRBJ2-5; DNA: TGTGCCGGCAGCTTAAATCCTGATCAAGAGACCCAGTACTTC; CDR3: CAGSLNPDQETQYF
D: TRBD2; size: NA; V: TRBV20-1; J: TRBJ2-3; DNA: TGCAGTGCTAGAGTTAGCGGGGGGCCACAGTATTTT; CDR3: CSARVSGGPQYF
D: NA; size: NA; V: TRBV7-9; J: TRBJ1-4; DNA: TGTGCCAGCAGCCCAGGTCGGGACGGCCGGAATGAAAAACTGTTTTTT; CDR3: CASSPGRDGRNEKLFF
D: TRBD2; size: many; V: TRBV5-5; J: TRBJ2-3; DNA: TGTGCCAGCAGCCCCAGGCCGGCGCTAGCGGGGGGAAAAGGGGGAGATACGCAGTATTTT; CDR3: CASSPRPALAGGKGGDTQYF
D: TRBD2; size: NA; V: TRBV6-1; J: TRBJ2-5; DNA: TGTGCCAGCGGTGAAGCCCTAGCGGGGGCTCCAGGGACCCAGTACTTC; CDR3: CASGEALAGAPGTQYF
D: NA; size: few; V: TRBV6-2/TRBV6-3; J: TRBJ2-1; DNA: TGTGCCAGCAGTTACCTCACCGCGAGGTCCTACAATGAGCAGTTCTTC; CDR3: CASSYLTARSYNEQFF
D: TRBD1; size: NA; V: TRBV5-8; J: TRBJ2-7; DNA: TGTGCCAGCAGCGTTGGAGACAGGGGGCCGGGGGAGCAGTACTTC; CDR3: CASSVGDRGPGEQYF
D: NA; size: few; V: TRBV5-1; J: TRBJ2-3; DNA: TGCGCCAGCAGCTTGGAGGTCACGAGCACAGATACGCAGTATTTT; CDR3: CASSLEVTSTDTQYF
D: NA; size: NA; V: TRBV30; J: TRBJ2-1; DNA: TGTGCCTGGGAGGAAACACAGGAGCAGTTCTTC; CDR3: CAWEETQEQFF
D: NA; size: few; V: TRBV10-3; J: TRBJ1-1; DNA: TGTGCCATCCGAGGGGGTCGCACTGAAGCTTTCTTT; CDR3: CAIRGGRTEAFF
D: NA; size: NA; V: TRBV6-5; J: TRBJ2-1; DNA: TGTGCCAGCAGTGTCCGTGTCGAGGCGAATGAGCAGTTCTTC; CDR3: CASSVRVEANEQFF
D: NA; size: NA; V: TRBV29-1; J: TRBJ1-1; DNA: TGCAGCGTTGTCTTCAGGGAGGACACTGAAGCTTTCTTT; CDR3: CSVVFREDTEAFF
D: NA; size: NA; V: TRBV9; J: TRBJ2-2; DNA: TGTGCCAGCAGCGTCCTTCGTGGCACCGGGGAGCTGTTTTTT; CDR3: CASSVLRGTGELFF
D: TRBD2; size: NA; V: TRBV12-3/TRBV12-4; J: TRBJ2-5; DNA: TGTGCCAGCAGTCTAGCGGGGGCGGGAGCCCAAGAGACCCAGTACTTC; CDR3: CASSLAGAGAQETQYF